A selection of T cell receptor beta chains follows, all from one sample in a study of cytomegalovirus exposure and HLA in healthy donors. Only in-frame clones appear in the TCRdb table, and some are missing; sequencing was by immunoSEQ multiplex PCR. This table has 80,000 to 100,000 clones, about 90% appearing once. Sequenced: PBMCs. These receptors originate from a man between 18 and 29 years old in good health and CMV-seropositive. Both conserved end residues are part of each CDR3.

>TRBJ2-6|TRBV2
CASSERRRAGANVLTF
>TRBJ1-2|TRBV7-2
CASSSNPGQGKIGYTF
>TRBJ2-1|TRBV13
CASSQTSGRANEQFF
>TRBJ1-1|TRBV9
CASSVESGAEAFF
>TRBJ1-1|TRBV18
CASHSNGDLNTEAFF
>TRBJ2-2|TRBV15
CATSRDHPGGPTGELFF
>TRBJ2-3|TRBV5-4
CASSSSNTDTQYF
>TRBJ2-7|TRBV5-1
CASSWEPGLAGRGTYEQYF
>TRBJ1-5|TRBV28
CASSPTSGSLDRPQHF
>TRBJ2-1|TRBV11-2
CASSPGGRALVEQFF
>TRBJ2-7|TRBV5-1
CASSLGGLAGGRTYEQYF
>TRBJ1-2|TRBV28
CASSAVGAGYTF
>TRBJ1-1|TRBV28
CASSPQSTPGTEAFF
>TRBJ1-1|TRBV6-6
CASRSSGTLMNTEAFF
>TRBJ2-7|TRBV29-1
CSVVGVAGTYEQYF
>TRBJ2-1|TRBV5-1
CASRIKTGEYNEQFF
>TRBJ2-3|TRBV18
CASSPQSVAGITDTQYF
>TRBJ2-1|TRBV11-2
CASSPSSGLNEQFF
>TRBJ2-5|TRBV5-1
CASSRRETRSGETQYF
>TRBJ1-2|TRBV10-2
CASQGRGYYGYTF
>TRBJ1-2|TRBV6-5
CASRRIRGEGYTF
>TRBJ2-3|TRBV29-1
CSVEGTPRGPDTQYF
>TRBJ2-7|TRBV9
CASSSGTSGHYEQYF
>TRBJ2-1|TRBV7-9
CASSPTGTAYNEQFF
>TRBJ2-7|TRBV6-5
CASSGGPTYEQYF
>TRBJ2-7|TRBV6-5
CASSYGTSGTYEQYF
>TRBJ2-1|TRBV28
CASTGTSGSNEQFF
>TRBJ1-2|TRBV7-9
CASSLDGQGANYGYTF
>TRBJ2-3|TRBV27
CASHFRQGVTDTQYF
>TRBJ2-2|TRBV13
CASSTRTYDTGELFF